This T cell receptor (beta chain) is drawn from a study of T cell repertoires in cytomegalovirus infection. In the study overall: Indications came from public TCR beta signatures; they pointed to CMV infection and to a matching HLA type.

Findings and limits, study-wide: Adding up the frequency of public TCR beta families identified people who carried CMV plus the relevant HLA. It was HLA-C-restricted CMV-specific TCR beta clonotypes that dominated the response ex vivo.

One entry per CDR3 protein, called by TCRdb with MiXCR from the reads. The table records about 400,000 distinct CDR3 sequences, roughly 18% of them present only once. Germline lookup yields CDR1 DFQATT and CDR2 SNEGSKA (reference sequence). V trimming: 8 bases; J trimming: 5 bases; junction bases outside the gene matches: 5. This CDR3 region has 13 residues. To note about this clonotype: Its antigen is currently unknown.

The receptor was isolated from a human donor in good health (CMV status not recorded). Some clones in this sample may be carry-over from other donors' samples. The sample was PBMCs. V is TRBV20-1 and J is TRBJ1-6; 8 bases match TRBD1. The CDR3 bases are TGCAGTACCGGGACAGGTCATAATTCACCCCTCCACTTT. Residues: CSTGTGHNSPLHF.